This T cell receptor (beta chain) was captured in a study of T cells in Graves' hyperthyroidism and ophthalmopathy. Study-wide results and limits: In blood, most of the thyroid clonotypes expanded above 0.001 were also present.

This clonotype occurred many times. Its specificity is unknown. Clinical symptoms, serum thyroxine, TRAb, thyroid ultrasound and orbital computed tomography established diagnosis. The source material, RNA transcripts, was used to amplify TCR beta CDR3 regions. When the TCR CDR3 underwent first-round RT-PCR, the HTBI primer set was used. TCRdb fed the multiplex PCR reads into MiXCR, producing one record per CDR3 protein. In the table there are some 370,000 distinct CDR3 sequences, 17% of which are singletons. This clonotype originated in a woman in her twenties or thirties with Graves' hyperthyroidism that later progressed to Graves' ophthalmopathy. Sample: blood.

The CDR3: CACQGGSYNEQFF. Here the CDR3 DNA reads TGTGCCTGCCAGGGAGGCTCCTACAATGAGCAGTTCTTC. The chain couples TRBV30 to TRBJ2-1, with D perhaps TRBD2 (6 bases). Trimming shortened V by 6 bases and J by 0 bases, and 9 bases separated the two germline ends. The CDR3 runs to 13 residues. The germline V gene has CDR1 GTSNPN and CDR2 SVGIG (reference sequence).